This entry lists 24 T cell receptor beta chains sequenced from one sample in a study of T cells in Graves' hyperthyroidism and ophthalmopathy. The CDR3 regions of TCR beta were amplified from RNA transcripts. Using the HTBI primer set, a first-round RT-PCR was run on the TCR CDR3. TCRdb passed the multiplex PCR reads through MiXCR, listing each CDR3 protein once. The table lists approximately 380,000 distinct CDR3 sequences, about 18% of them singletons. Sequencing used blood. Source of these receptors: a man aged 18 to 29 with Graves' ophthalmopathy.

This clonotype was seen repeatedly, ten times or more. The chain couples TRBV5-4 to TRBJ1-2; 9 positions agree with TRBD1. CDR3 length: 16 amino acids. J lost 3 bases, V lost 3 bases, and 9 bases had no gene match. Germline V lookup: CDR1 SGHNT, CDR2 YYREEE (reference sequence). The CDR3 DNA is TGTGCCAGCAGCTCCCGGACAGGGGAGGGGGACTATGGCTACACCTTC. Its protein is CASSSRTGEGDYGYTF.

This clonotype was picked up many times. The chain uses TRBV12-3 or TRBV12-4 and TRBJ1-5; 7 nucleotides agree with TRBD1. Trimming removed 5 bases from V and 3 bases from J; junction bases left unmatched: 4. This CDR3 is built from 14 residues. The CDR3 protein is CASSQGTDNQPQHF. DNA for the CDR3: TGTGCCAGCAGTCAAGGGACAGACAATCAGCCCCAGCATTTT.

The V call is TRBV5-5, the J call TRBJ1-1, with D uncertain. The germline gives CDR1 SGHKS, CDR2 YYEKEE (reference sequence). V was trimmed by 1 base and J by 11 bases, leaving 9 bases between them. There are 11 residues in the CDR3. CDR3 bases: TGTGCCAGCAGCTTGCAGTCGGTCGCTTTCTTT. This codes for CASSLQSVAFF.

This clonotype was seen many times. The chain is built from TRBV5-1 and TRBJ1-1; 8 bases are shared with TRBD1. The CDR3 is made up of 16 amino acids. V was pared by 2 bases and J by 4 bases, with 10 bases of the junction left unmatched. Looked up from germline, CDR1 is SGHRS and CDR2 is YFSETQ. CDR3 in amino acids: CASSFVPDRGSTEAFF. The CDR3 DNA is TGCGCCAGCAGCTTTGTCCCCGACAGGGGTAGCACTGAAGCTTTCTTT.

This rearrangement joins TRBV6-2 or TRBV6-3 to TRBJ2-2, with 8 bases aligning to TRBD1. The V segment lost 10 bases and the J segment 1 base; nucleotides outside the gene matches: 8. Germline V gene lookup returns CDR1 MNHEY and CDR2 SVGEGT. This CDR3 is 15 amino acids long. CDR3 residues: CAIRAGTGNTGELFF. DNA of the CDR3: TGTGCCATCAGAGCCGGGACAGGGAACACCGGGGAGCTGTTTTTT.

This clonotype was recorded a few times. V gene TRBV6-1 combines with J gene TRBJ2-7; 10 nucleotides line up with TRBD1. The CDR3 sequence is 14 residues long. After removal of 6 bases from V and 2 bases from J, the junction contained 4 bases not matched to a gene. CDR1 and CDR2 from the germline V gene are MNHNS and SASEGT. CDR3 in amino acids: CASRTGGITYEQYF. As DNA, the CDR3 is TGTGCCAGCAGGACAGGGGGCATAACCTACGAGCAGTACTTC.

The rearrangement joins TRBV7-9 to TRBJ2-3; 8 nucleotides line up with TRBD1. Germline CDR1 and CDR2: SEHNR and FQNEAQ (reference sequence). The CDR3 sequence is 15 residues long. V lost 5 bases and J lost 3; bases outside the gene matches: 7. CDR3 DNA: TGTGCCAGCAGCGGCCGGGACAGGCAGACAGATACGCAGTATTTT. Its protein is CASSGRDRQTDTQYF.

This clonotype was seen repeatedly, ten times or more. The chain carries TRBV7-2 and TRBJ2-7, with 9 bases lining up with TRBD1. Losses at the gene ends were 3 bases for V and 5 bases for J; bases not matched to a gene: 8. The germline gives CDR1 SGHTA, CDR2 FQGNSA. The CDR3 consists of 15 residues. DNA for the CDR3: TGTGCCAGCAGCTTGAGAGGACAGGGGCTTCACGAGCAGTACTTC. It translates to CASSLRGQGLHEQYF.

This clonotype appeared a few times. The chain combines TRBV7-8 with TRBJ2-2; D is uncertain. V shed 8 bases and J shed 7 bases, with 5 bases lying between them. Germline lookup yields CDR1 SGHVS and CDR2 FQNEAQ. The CDR3 spans 10 residues. CDR3 in DNA: TGTGCCAGCGACGGCGGGGAGCTGTTTTTT. Residues: CASDGGELFF.

This clonotype was counted at least ten times. This rearrangement joins TRBV5-5 to TRBJ2-5; D may correspond to TRBD1 or TRBD2 (5 bases each). The CDR3 runs 14 residues. V lost 4 bases and J 5 bases, leaving 15 bases between the germline ends. Germline-derived CDR1 and CDR2 are SGHKS and YYEKEE (reference sequence). The CDR3 loop reads CASSPSGRWETQYF. The CDR3 region has the DNA TGTGCCAGCAGCCCATCGGGACGGTGGGAGACCCAGTACTTC.

Many counts were recorded for this clonotype. The rearrangement joins TRBV3-1 to TRBJ2-7; 7 positions agree with TRBD1. This CDR3 has 14 residues. With 4 bases clipped from V and 1 base from J, the junction kept 4 bases outside the gene matches. The V gene's germline CDR1 is LGHDT and CDR2 YNNKEL (reference sequence). CDR3 nucleotides: TGTGCCAGCAGCCGATCGACAGGGTCCTACGAGCAGTACTTC. Amino acids: CASSRSTGSYEQYF.

This clonotype was counted ten times or more. The genes are TRBV13 and TRBJ1-5; D might be TRBD1 (6 bases). The CDR3 has 14 amino acids. CDR1 is PRHDT and CDR2 is FYEKMQ in the germline V gene (reference sequence). The V end was cut by 6 bases, the J end by 3 bases, with 12 bases between. The chain's CDR3 is CASSLGADNQPQHF. Here the CDR3 DNA reads TGTGCCAGCAGTTTGGGGGCCGACAATCAGCCCCAGCATTTT.

This chain connects TRBV6-5 to TRBJ2-3; D might be TRBD2 (6 bases). Germline CDR1 MNHEY, CDR2 SVGAGI. There are 15 residues in the CDR3. V lost 0 bases and J lost 2, with 9 bases in between. The DNA of the CDR3 is TGTGCCAGCAGTTACTCCTCGGACTACACAGATACGCAGTATTTT. Encoded protein: CASSYSSDYTDTQYF.

This clonotype was counted between two and nine times. The chain has TRBV2 and TRBJ1-5; possible D gene TRBD1, 6 bases. The CDR3 runs to 13 residues. The germline V and J ends were trimmed by 3 bases and 7 bases, with 10 bases remaining between them. Per germline, CDR1 SNHLY and CDR2 FYNNEI. CDR3 sequence (DNA): TGTGCCAGCAGTGACGGGGGCGAGCAGCCCCAGCATTTT. This codes for CASSDGGEQPQHF.

The table lists this clonotype with many counts. The chain joins TRBV7-9 to TRBJ2-4; D might be TRBD1 (6 bases). The CDR3 runs 14 residues. Germline values: CDR1 SEHNR, CDR2 FQNEAQ (reference sequence). Trimming left V 4 bases short and J 5 bases short, with 12 bases between. Here the CDR3 DNA reads TGTGCCAGCAGCTGGACAGCCGGCGAAAACATTCAGTACTTC. It specifies CASSWTAGENIQYF.

The chain recombines TRBV5-1 with TRBJ2-2; no clear D gene. This CDR3 comprises 14 residues. Trimming took 7 bases from V and 1 from J, leaving 11 bases between them. Germline CDR1 SGHRS, CDR2 YFSETQ. CDR3 loop: CASASKVNTGELFF. CDR3 in DNA: TGCGCCAGCGCAAGTAAGGTGAACACCGGGGAGCTGTTTTTT.

This clonotype has at least ten counts. This chain connects TRBV5-5 to TRBJ2-1; TRBD1 is a possible D gene (7 bases). The CDR3 loop spans 15 amino acids. CDR1 SGHKS and CDR2 YYEKEE come from the germline V gene (reference sequence). V lost 0 bases and J lost 2, with 9 bases in between. In nucleotides, the CDR3 is TGTGCCAGCAGCTTGGGCAGGGGGGCCTACAATGAGCAGTTCTTC. Residues: CASSLGRGAYNEQFF.

This clonotype was observed a handful of times. This chain connects TRBV13 to TRBJ1-6, with no clear D. The CDR3 runs to 14 residues. With 0 bases removed from V and 7 bases from J, the gap between germline ends came to 7 bases. Germline CDR1 is PRHDT and CDR2 is FYEKMQ (reference sequence). In DNA form, the CDR3 reads TGTGCCAGCAGCTTAGGACGGGTAAATTCACCCCTCCACTTT. It yields the protein CASSLGRVNSPLHF.

This clonotype was seen at least ten times. The rearrangement uses TRBV7-8 and TRBJ2-7; D possibly corresponds to TRBD2 (5 bases). Trimming left V 7 bases short and J 2 bases short, with 12 bases between. CDR1 and CDR2 from the germline V gene are SGHVS and FQNEAQ. This CDR3 is built from 13 residues. The CDR3 is CASTENGAYEQYF. In DNA form, the CDR3 reads TGTGCCAGCACCGAGAACGGGGCCTACGAGCAGTACTTC.

This clonotype has a single count. The chain couples TRBV28 to TRBJ1-1; D perhaps matches TRBD1 (5 bases). The CDR3 is 15 amino acids. CDR1 is MDHEN, CDR2 SYDVKM, per germline. The V and J ends lost 5 bases and 0 bases respectively, with 13 bases between them. CDR3 nucleotide sequence: TGTGCCAGCAGTCTTGCCGGGACTGTGAACACTGAAGCTTTCTTT. This encodes CASSLAGTVNTEAFF.

A few counts support this clonotype. The CDR3 here is CASSLVKTSGNTQYF. As DNA, the CDR3 is TGTGCCAGCAGCTTGGTAAAGACTAGCGGGAATACGCAGTATTTT. V gene TRBV2 combines with J gene TRBJ2-3, with TRBD2 identical over 11 bases. CDR3 length: 15 residues. Germline V lookup: CDR1 SNHLY, CDR2 FYNNEI. The V and J ends lost 6 bases and 7 bases, in that order; junction bases with no gene match: 9. Full variable domain (rest looked up from reference TRBV2 and TRBJ2-3): EPEVTQTPSHQVTQMGQEVILRCVPISNHLYFYWYRQILGQKVEFLVSFYNNEISEKSEIFDDQFSVERPDGSNFTLKIRSTKLEDSAMYFCASSLVKTSGNTQYFGPGTRLTVL.

The chain recombines TRBV2 with TRBJ1-1; the match to TRBD1 covers 7 bases. Germline V gene sequence: CDR1 SNHLY, CDR2 FYNNEI. The CDR3 length is 15 residues. The V and J ends lost 6 bases and 1 base, in that order; junction bases with no gene match: 8. The CDR3 here is CASRETGIGNTEAFF. CDR3 coding DNA: TGTGCCAGCAGGGAGACAGGGATCGGGAACACTGAAGCTTTCTTT.

This clonotype was seen many times. The chain has TRBV7-2 and TRBJ1-1, with D unresolved. V dropped 4 bases and J dropped 3 bases, with 12 bases sitting between them. The CDR3 is 14 amino acids. Germline loops: CDR1 SGHTA, CDR2 FQGNSA. CDR3 DNA: TGTGCCAGCAGCTCCCCCCAATGGGACACTGAAGCTTTCTTT. This encodes CASSSPQWDTEAFF.

With regard to this clonotype: This sequence may be a read error, since a much larger clone differs from it by one base. The chain joins TRBV20-1 to TRBJ1-4, with 8 bases matching TRBD1. There are 14 residues in the CDR3. Germline assignment: CDR1 DFQATT and CDR2 SNEGSKA (reference sequence). CDR3 sequence: CSASPQGAHEELFF. CDR3 coding DNA: TGCAGTGCTAGCCCCCAGGGGGCACATGAAGAACTGTTTTTT.